This T cell receptor beta chain emerged from a study of blood T cells in healthy people across ages (dated by TCRdb to about 2015). In the study overall: Template switching captured roughly one uniquely barcoded TCR beta cDNA molecule per two T cells in model experiments. Age-related changes in TCR beta repertoire diversity were measured in the study by deep sequencing normalized with unique cDNA molecular identifiers. Donors were grouped into four age groups: young (average approximately 16 years), middle-aged (less than 40), aged (roughly 67) and long-lived (less than 85). Using the same blood draw, the study looked at two additional independent replicas of 1 million unique cDNA reads for two donors, one aged 18 to 30 and the other aged 80 or older. Paper-wide results and their limitations: As age increased, observed TCR beta diversity per million T cells dropped in a roughly linear way, and a significant reduction was already evident by age roughly 36. Compared with the aged group, more naive CD4+ T cells, fewer expanded clones and increased TCR diversity were shown by the long-lived group, suggesting age selection. Because the CMV infection status of the donors was unknown, age-related changes in expanded clonotypes may potentially have been confounded. Observed TCR beta diversity correlated strongly with the percentage of naive T cells measured by flow cytometry. Estimates of total diversity from one million sequenced T cells were regarded as lower bounds and underestimates. Conclusive comparison of naive and antigen-experienced compartments was prevented by the profiling of bulk unsorted PBMCs.

Receptors were amplified or captured by 5' RACE. The sequencing machine was an Illumina HiSeq 2500. A second about 7 to 12 cycle PCR used a sample-barcoded 5' primer and a J-beta primer mix. A template-switch 5' adaptor carrying 12 random nucleotides introduced a unique molecular identifier onto each TCR beta cDNA molecule. Each sample yielded at least 3 million CDR3-containing paired-end reads. First-strand cDNA was synthesized from all RNA with the Mint cDNA synthesis kit, primed by a TRBC-specific oligonucleotide. Following uracil-DNA glycosylase treatment, a first 18-cycle PCR with universal primers M1SS and BC2_uni_R was performed on all cDNA. As for the authors' bioinformatics: For normalization, 1 million high-quality reads were randomly selected from each sample, with every read carrying a distinct molecular identifier. Instead of being binned into consensus sequences, reads that shared molecular identifiers were thrown out. MiTCR, run with a Q25 quality threshold and the strictest error-elimination algorithm, handled CDR3 identification, clonotype clustering and error correction. A nonparametric unseen species model using Euler transformation provided a lower-bound estimate of total TCR beta diversity. TCRdb passed the public sequencing reads through fastp at Q25 and MiXCR, retaining productive beta sequences. Each entry merges the rows of one CDR3 protein and shows their most common DNA and genes. TCRdb, rather than the study authors, made the V and J calls. Counted in this sample were roughly 1,100,000 distinct CDR3 sequences; under 30% of them appeared once. The ten largest clonotypes hold about 0.69% of the sample.

The roughly 42 donors, aged about 6 to 95 years, were systemically healthy Caucasian individuals from Russia. Approximately 11 milliliters of peripheral blood were drawn from each donor into EDTA-treated Vacutainer tubes. PBMCs were isolated by Ficoll-Paque density-gradient centrifugation, with at least 6 million obtained per sample. Total RNA was extracted from PBMCs with Trizol reagent, with at least 5 micrograms obtained per sample. For every donor, an aliquot of PBMCs went through flow cytometry to measure the percentages of naive CD45RAhigh/CD27high T cells. With respect to this clonotype: Which antigen it targets is not known. No per-base quality is available; no much larger clone lies one base away.

From its cysteine to its phenylalanine, the CDR3 spans 14 amino acids. Here the CDR3 DNA is all that survives: 42 bases in frame from base 1. At the junction V is shortened by 0 bases and J by 2 bases, with 10 bases in between. CDR1 and CDR2, looked up from the germline V gene (reference sequence), are DFQATT and SNEGSKA. The sample was also linked to a second study, of T cells of mothers and their children. The second publication reports: Nine systemically healthy Caucasian individuals, comprising three mothers and their six children, were included as donors. cDNA synthesis consumed the entire amount of extracted RNA, loaded at about 1.5 ug RNA in each 15 ul reaction. In the second PCR, the M1S primer introduced both the sample barcodes and 2-4 random nucleotides. Each mother yielded over 9.5 million TCR beta CDR3 reads and each child 2.5 million to 3 million reads. Thymic selection shapes the output of TCR recombination in a similar way in related and unrelated pairs, and inherited differences have a minor effect. Normalized repertoire overlap in related mother-child pairs was always slightly higher than in unrelated mother-child pairs, but the difference was never significant. With a sensitivity of roughly 93 clones per million clonotypes, no persistent microchimeric T cell clones were detected. In the study, deep NGS was used to compare the TCR beta repertoires of mothers and children, and features distinguishing related mother-child pairs from unrelated individuals were sought. Mothers averaged about 40 +/- 4 years of age and children averaged roughly 10 +/- 4 years. After adapter ligation was performed with NEBNext reagents, the libraries were sequenced on an Illumina HiSeq 2000 with 100+100 nt paired-end reads. Mother and child libraries were prepared a month apart and sequenced in separate runs to prevent cross-contamination. Each donor had between roughly 450,000 and 2,300,000 distinct TCR beta clonotypes identified. Naive TCR beta clonotypes were estimated from low-frequency clonotypes matched to each donor's FACS-determined naive share, without sorting.

The sequence joins TRBV20-1 to TRBJ1-2; no D gene call is confident. The source is a girl aged 2-10 years in good health. Sequences were obtained from blood. The bases read TGCAGTGCTAGAGACCCGGACGGAAACTATGGCTACACCTTC. This sequence encodes CSARDPDGNYGYTF.